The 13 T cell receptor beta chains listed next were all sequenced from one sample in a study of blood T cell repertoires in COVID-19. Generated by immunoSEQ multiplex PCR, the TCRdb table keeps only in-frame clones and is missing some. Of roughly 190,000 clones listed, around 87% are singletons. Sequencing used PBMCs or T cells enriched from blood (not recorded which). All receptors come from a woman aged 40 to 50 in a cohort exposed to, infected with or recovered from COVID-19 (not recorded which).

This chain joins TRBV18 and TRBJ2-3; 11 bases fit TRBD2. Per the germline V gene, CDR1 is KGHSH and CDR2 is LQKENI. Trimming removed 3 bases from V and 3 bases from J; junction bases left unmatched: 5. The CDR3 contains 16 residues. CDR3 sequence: CASSPPLAGGTDTQYF. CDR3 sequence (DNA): TGTGCCAGCTCACCCCCTTTAGCGGGAGGGACAGATACGCAGTATTTT.

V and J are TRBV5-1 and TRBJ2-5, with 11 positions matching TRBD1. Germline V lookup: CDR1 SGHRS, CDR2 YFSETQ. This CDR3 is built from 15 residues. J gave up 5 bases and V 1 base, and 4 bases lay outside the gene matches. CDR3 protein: CASSLWTGGDETQYF. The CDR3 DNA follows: TGCGCCAGCAGCTTGTGGACAGGGGGCGACGAGACCCAGTACTTC. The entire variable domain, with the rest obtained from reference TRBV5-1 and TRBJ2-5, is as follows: KAGVTQTPRYLIKTRGQQVTLSCSPISGHRSVSWYQQTPGQGLQFLFEYFSETQRNKGNFPGRFSGRQFSNSRSEMNVSTLELGDSALYLCASSLWTGGDETQYFGPGTRLLVL.

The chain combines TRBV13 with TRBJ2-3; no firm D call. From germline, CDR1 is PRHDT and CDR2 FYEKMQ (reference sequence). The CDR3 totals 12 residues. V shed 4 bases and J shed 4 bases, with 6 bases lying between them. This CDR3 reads CASSSGADTQYF. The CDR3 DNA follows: TGTGCCAGCAGCTCGGGTGCAGATACGCAGTATTTT.

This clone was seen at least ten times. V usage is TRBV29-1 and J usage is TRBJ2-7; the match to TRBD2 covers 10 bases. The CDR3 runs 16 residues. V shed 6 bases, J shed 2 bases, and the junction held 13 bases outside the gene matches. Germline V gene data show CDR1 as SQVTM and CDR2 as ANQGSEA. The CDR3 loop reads CSVYGTSEESPYEQYF. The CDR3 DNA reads TGCAGCGTATATGGGACTAGCGAAGAGAGCCCCTACGAGCAGTACTTC.

CDR3 nucleotide sequence: TGTGCCAGCAGTCCGGGACACCTAAACAATGAGCAGTTCTTC. This codes for CASSPGHLNNEQFF. This chain connects TRBV6-5 to TRBJ2-1; D is possibly TRBD1 (6 bases). CDR1 and CDR2 from the germline V gene are MNHEY and SVGAGI. V lost 5 bases to trimming and J lost 5 bases, with 13 bases between them. There are 14 residues in the CDR3.

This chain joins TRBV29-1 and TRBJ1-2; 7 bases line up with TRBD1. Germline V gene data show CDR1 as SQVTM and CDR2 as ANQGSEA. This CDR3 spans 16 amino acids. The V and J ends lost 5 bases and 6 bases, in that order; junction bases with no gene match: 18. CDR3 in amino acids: CSVIGGVGGAGNGYTF. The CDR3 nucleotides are TGCAGCGTTATCGGCGGAGTAGGGGGCGCTGGGAATGGCTACACCTTC.

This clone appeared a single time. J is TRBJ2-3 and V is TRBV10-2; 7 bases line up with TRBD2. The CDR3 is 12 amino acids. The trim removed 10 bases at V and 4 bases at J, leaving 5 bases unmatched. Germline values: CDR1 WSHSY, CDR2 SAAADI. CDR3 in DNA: TGCGCCACGGGGGAGGGGTCAGATACGCAGTATTTT. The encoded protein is CATGEGSDTQYF.

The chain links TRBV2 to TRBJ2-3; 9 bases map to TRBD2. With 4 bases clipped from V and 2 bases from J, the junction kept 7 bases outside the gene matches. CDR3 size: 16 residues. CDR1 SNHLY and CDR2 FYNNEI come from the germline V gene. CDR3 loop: CASSASAGGNTDTQYF. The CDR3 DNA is TGTGCCAGCAGTGCATCAGCGGGGGGCAACACAGATACGCAGTATTTT. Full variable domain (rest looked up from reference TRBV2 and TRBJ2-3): EPEVTQTPSHQVTQMGQEVILRCVPISNHLYFYWYRQILGQKVEFLVSFYNNEISEKSEIFDDQFSVERPDGSNFTLKIRSTKLEDSAMYFCASSASAGGNTDTQYFGPGTRLTVL.

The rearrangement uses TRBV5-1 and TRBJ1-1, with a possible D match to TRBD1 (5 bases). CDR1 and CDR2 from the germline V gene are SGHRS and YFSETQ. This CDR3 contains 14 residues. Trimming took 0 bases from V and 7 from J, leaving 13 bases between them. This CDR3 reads CASSLDSGFGEAFF. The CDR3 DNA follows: TGCGCCAGCAGCTTGGATTCAGGGTTCGGTGAAGCTTTCTTT.

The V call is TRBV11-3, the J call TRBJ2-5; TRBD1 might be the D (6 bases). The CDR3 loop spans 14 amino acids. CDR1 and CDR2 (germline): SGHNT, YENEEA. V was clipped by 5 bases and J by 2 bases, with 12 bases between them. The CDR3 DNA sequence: TGTGCCAGCAGCCCGCGGACAGCACAAGAGACCCAGTACTTC. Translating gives CASSPRTAQETQYF.

CDR3 DNA: TGTGCCAGCAGCTTTGACAGCTTGAACACTGAAGCTTTCTTT. It yields the protein CASSFDSLNTEAFF. The J gene is TRBJ1-1, the V gene TRBV2, with a weak D call TRBD1 (5 bases). CDR3 size: 14 residues. V lost 6 bases to trimming and J lost 0 bases, with 11 bases between them. Per germline, CDR1 SNHLY and CDR2 FYNNEI. Using reference TRBV2 and TRBJ1-1 for the parts outside the CDR3, the full variable domain is EPEVTQTPSHQVTQMGQEVILRCVPISNHLYFYWYRQILGQKVEFLVSFYNNEISEKSEIFDDQFSVERPDGSNFTLKIRSTKLEDSAMYFCASSFDSLNTEAFFGQGTRLTVV.

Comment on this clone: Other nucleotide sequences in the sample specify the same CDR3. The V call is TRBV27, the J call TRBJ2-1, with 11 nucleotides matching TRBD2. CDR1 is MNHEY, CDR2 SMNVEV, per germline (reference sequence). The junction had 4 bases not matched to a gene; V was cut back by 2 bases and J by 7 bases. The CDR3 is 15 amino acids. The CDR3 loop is CASSLTSGRGNEQFF. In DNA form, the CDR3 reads TGTGCCAGCAGTTTAACTAGCGGGAGAGGGAATGAGCAGTTCTTC.

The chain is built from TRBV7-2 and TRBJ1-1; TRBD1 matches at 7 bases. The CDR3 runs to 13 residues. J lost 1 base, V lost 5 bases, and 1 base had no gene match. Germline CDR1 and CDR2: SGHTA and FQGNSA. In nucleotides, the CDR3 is TGTGCCAGCAGCAGACAGGGGAACACTGAAGCTTTCTTT. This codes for CASSRQGNTEAFF.